These T cell receptor beta chains were read from a single sample in a study of T cell responses to AZD1222 COVID-19 vaccine. TCRdb's copy holds only in-frame clones and misses some; the assay was immunoSEQ multiplex PCR. This table holds some 170,000 clones, 85% to 90% found once. The material was peripheral blood, obtained on day 0 of AZD1222 vaccination. These receptors came from an adult in good health. CDR3s include the opening cysteine and the closing phenylalanine or tryptophan. A D gene is named only where the DNA matches it firmly. Some rows have no size entry. The others give once, few or many, or a class for an expanded clone.

TRBJ2-1,TRBV29-1,TRBD2,NA,TGCAGCGCACCTAGCGGAATGTCCTACAATGAGCAGTTCTTC,CSAPSGMSYNEQFF
TRBJ2-7,TRBV4-3,NA,NA,TGCGCCAGCAGCCAAGCGATAACACCCTCCTACGAGCAGTACTTC,CASSQAITPSYEQYF
TRBJ1-1,TRBV2,NA,NA,TGTGCCAGCAGTCGACAGTTAACTGAAGCTTTCTTT,CASSRQLTEAFF
TRBJ2-1,TRBV12-3/TRBV12-4,NA,NA,TGTGCCAGCAGTTTACCAAGGAGAAATGAGCAGTTCTTC,CASSLPRRNEQFF
TRBJ2-5,TRBV29-1,NA,NA,TGCAGCGTTTCCAGCCAAGAGACCCAGTACTTC,CSVSSQETQYF
TRBJ2-5,TRBV7-2,NA,NA,TGTGCCAGCAGCTTTCCAGGAACGTTCCAAGAGACCCAGTACTTC,CASSFPGTFQETQYF
TRBJ2-1,TRBV19,TRBD2,NA,TGTGCCAGTAGTACCCTTCAGGGAGGGTCGGGTGAGCAGTTCTTC,CASSTLQGGSGEQFF
TRBJ1-1,TRBV7-9,NA,NA,TGTGCCAGCAGCTTACGGTCCGGAACACAAGAAGCTTTCTTT,CASSLRSGTQEAFF
TRBJ2-5,TRBV29-1,TRBD1,once,TGCAGCGCAACAGGGACAGGGGGCGCGGAGACCCAGTACTTC,CSATGTGGAETQYF
TRBJ2-3,TRBV7-2,TRBD2,NA,TGTGCCAGCAGCCCAAGACTAGCGACTACTAGCACAGATACGCAGTATTTT,CASSPRLATTSTDTQYF
TRBJ1-6,TRBV6-1,TRBD1,NA,TGTGCCAGCAGTGGGAGGACAGGGACCTATAATTCACCCCTCCACTTT,CASSGRTGTYNSPLHF
TRBJ2-5,TRBV28,NA,few,TGTGCCAGTGGAGGGGAGACAGGGTATAAGTCCCAGTACTTC,CASGGETGYKSQYF
TRBJ1-5,TRBV18,NA,NA,TGTGCCAGCTCACCACCGGGGAGGCCTGGGGATCAGCCCCAGCATTTT,CASSPPGRPGDQPQHF
TRBJ1-1,TRBV2,NA,few,TGTGCCAGCAGGCCCTCGGGAGGTCTGAACACTGAAGCTTTCTTT,CASRPSGGLNTEAFF
TRBJ1-1,TRBV28,NA,NA,TGTGCCAGCAGAAGGCAGCTTTTTTCCGAAGCTTTCTTT,CASRRQLFSEAFF
TRBJ2-5,TRBV7-2,NA,NA,TGTGCCAGCAGCTTGGGCGGGTTCGGACAAGAGACCCAGTACTTC,CASSLGGFGQETQYF
TRBJ2-1,TRBV30,TRBD2,NA,TGTGCCTGGGCTAGCGGGGGGGCTTGGGAGCAGTTCTTC,CAWASGGAWEQFF
TRBJ1-6,TRBV18,NA,NA,TGTGCCAGCTCACCTCGCGGCACAGATAATTCACCCCTCCACTTT,CASSPRGTDNSPLHF
TRBJ1-1,TRBV6-6,TRBD1,NA,TGTGCCAGCAGCCCCCTCCCGGGACAGGGGACCACTGAAGCTTTCTTT,CASSPLPGQGTTEAFF
TRBJ2-1,TRBV24-1,TRBD2,few,TGTGCCACCAGTGATTTGCAGACTAGCGGGAGGGGCAATGAGCAGTTCTTC,CATSDLQTSGRGNEQFF
TRBJ2-1,TRBV3-1/TRBV3-2,NA,few,TGTGCCAGCAGCCAAGATATCGGCTACAATGAGCAGTTCTTC,CASSQDIGYNEQFF
TRBJ2-7,TRBV19,TRBD1,once,TGTGCCAGTCGACAGGGTAGGAGCTCCTACGAGCAGTACTTC,CASRQGRSSYEQYF
TRBJ1-4,TRBV29-1,NA,NA,TGCAGCGTCGCCCGAGGGGGGAATGAAAAACTGTTTTTT,CSVARGGNEKLFF
TRBJ1-4,TRBV30,TRBD1,NA,TGTGCCTGGAGTCCACACAGGGGGGCTAATGAAAAACTGTTTTTT,CAWSPHRGANEKLFF
TRBJ2-2,TRBV4-1,TRBD1,NA,TGCGCCAGCAGCCACACAGGGGCCTACACCGGGGAGCTGTTTTTT,CASSHTGAYTGELFF
TRBJ2-1,TRBV7-9,NA,NA,TGTGCCAGCAGCCGGGCGGGTTACAATGAGCAGTTCTTC,CASSRAGYNEQFF
TRBJ1-3,TRBV7-2,NA,NA,TGTGCCAGCAGCTTTTACGGCTCTGGAAACACCATATATTTT,CASSFYGSGNTIYF
TRBJ2-1,TRBV4-3,NA,NA,TGCGCCAGCAGCCAAGAGTGGAGGGGCCATGAGCAGTTCTTC,CASSQEWRGHEQFF
TRBJ2-6,TRBV6-5,NA,NA,TGTGCCAGCAGTTACCCCAACTCTGGGGCCAACGTCCTGACTTTC,CASSYPNSGANVLTF
TRBJ1-5,TRBV29-1,TRBD1,NA,TGCAGCGTTTCAGACAGGGGTGATCAGCCCCAGCATTTT,CSVSDRGDQPQHF
TRBJ1-1,TRBV6-5,NA,once,TGTGCCAGCAGATTAAGGGACCAGACGGAAGCTTTCTTT,CASRLRDQTEAFF
TRBJ1-1,TRBV30,NA,NA,TGTGCCTGGAGTAAAGGGGTGAACACTGAAGCTTTCTTT,CAWSKGVNTEAFF
TRBJ2-3,TRBV11-3,TRBD2,NA,TGTGCCAGCAGCTTGCGGACTAGCGGGTTCACAGATACGCAGTATTTT,CASSLRTSGFTDTQYF
TRBJ1-4,TRBV28,NA,NA,TGTGCCAGCAGTTTTACGGCAGGGGAAAAACTGTTTTTT,CASSFTAGEKLFF
TRBJ1-2,TRBV7-2,NA,NA,TGTGCCAGCAGCGCCCTGCTCGAGGGAGGTGGCTACACCTTC,CASSALLEGGGYTF
TRBJ1-3,TRBV6-5,NA,NA,TGTGCCAGCAGTTCTCGAACAGGAAACACCATATATTTT,CASSSRTGNTIYF
TRBJ2-7,TRBV18,NA,NA,TGTGCCAGCTCACCTCCGGGACACCAATACGAGCAGTACTTC,CASSPPGHQYEQYF
TRBJ1-4,TRBV30,NA,NA,TGTGCCTGGAGTGGTAGTGGGTTTAGGGATGAAAAACTGTTTTTT,CAWSGSGFRDEKLFF
TRBJ2-7,TRBV28,NA,NA,TGTGCCAGCAGTAAAACGGGACTTAGATCCTACGAGCAGTACTTC,CASSKTGLRSYEQYF
TRBJ2-7,TRBV10-3,TRBD2,NA,TGTGCCATCAGGGCGGGACTAGCGAGGTTCTACGAGCAGTACTTC,CAIRAGLARFYEQYF
TRBJ1-2,TRBV6-8,TRBD1,NA,TGTGCCAGCAGTTACTCGACAAAGCACAGGGGCGATGGCTACACCTTC,CASSYSTKHRGDGYTF